The text below deals with one T cell receptor beta chain. The data were obtained in a study of blood T cell repertoires in COVID-19. Trimming shortened V by 1 base and J by 4 bases, and 16 bases separated the two germline ends. CDR1 and CDR2 (germline): SEHNR, FQNEAQ (reference sequence). This CDR3 has 17 amino acids. In the original workflow: Amplifying reference gene primers gave estimates of nucleated cell counts. The table came from immunoSEQ multiplex PCR; TCRdb's copy has only in-frame clones and leaves some out. From that table come the V and J calls and clone size; the DNA was used to work out D and trimming. Here the sample spans about 230,000 clones, about 79% being singletons.

The source material was peripheral blood. V usage is TRBV7-9 and J usage is TRBJ1-4; tentative D call: TRBD1 (5 bases). This clonotype was obtained from a man between 40 and 49 years old who had recovered from COVID-19. CDR3 protein: CASSLVSSTAYNEKLFF. In nucleotides, the CDR3 is TGTGCCAGCAGCTTAGTATCATCGACAGCTTATAATGAAAAACTGTTTTTT.